The T cell receptor beta chain under discussion was sequenced for a study of blood T cell repertoires in COVID-19. Profiling relied on immunoSEQ multiplex PCR, and the TCRdb table lists in-frame clones only, not all of them. The sample has over 110,000 clones, around 82% seen once. Germline lookup yields CDR1 SGHRS and CDR2 YFSETQ. The ends lost 0 bases at V and 9 bases at J; junction bases unmatched: 7. CDR3 length equals 15 residues. The chain carries TRBV5-1 and TRBJ2-1; 9 bases are shared with TRBD2. What was sequenced was PBMCs or T cells enriched from blood (not recorded which). The TCR originated in a man aged 35-49 years with acute COVID-19. The CDR3 coding sequence is TGCGCCAGCAGCTTGGAGGGCGGGGGGGCCGGTGAGCAGTTCTTC. It is translated as CASSLEGGGAGEQFF.